Presented here are 28 T cell receptor beta chains from one specimen sequenced in a study of Ad26.COV2.S vaccination and SARS-CoV-2 variants. The sample's treatment: around 19 received Ad26.COV2.S at low or high dose, single or two shots; 5 received placebo; per-sample allocation not given. After the first vaccine or placebo injection, samples were drawn on day 63. TCRdb's table, derived via immunoSEQ multiplex PCR, lists solely in-frame clones and lacks some. The sample contains under 250,000 clones, roughly 89% of which appear only once. The specimen comprised peripheral blood, sampled in a trial of Ad26.COV2.S vaccine versus placebo. The receptors shown here come from a person between 18 and 60 years old who received the Ad26.COV2.S COVID-19 vaccine or a placebo.

This chain links TRBV2 with TRBJ1-2, with TRBD1 as a possible D gene (6 bases). CDR1 and CDR2 from the germline V gene are SNHLY and FYNNEI. V was cut by 2 bases and J by 8 bases, with 9 bases left in between. The CDR3 sequence is 12 residues long. CDR3 in DNA: TGTGCCAGCAGTGAAACAGGGCGCGGCTACACCTTC. As protein: CASSETGRGYTF.

In this sample, this clone turned up once. This chain uses TRBV6-5 with TRBJ1-6, with D unresolved. CDR3 size: 13 residues. Trimming took 6 bases from V and 10 from J, leaving 13 bases between them. Germline V gives CDR1 MNHEY, CDR2 SVGAGI. The CDR3 DNA is TGTGCCAGCAGAAGTGGACTCGGATCACCCCTCCACTTT. This encodes CASRSGLGSPLHF.

The chain is built from TRBV6-1 and TRBJ2-1; 11 bases are a match to TRBD2. CDR1 is MNHNS and CDR2 is SASEGT in the germline V gene. The J segment lost 5 bases and the V segment lost 2 bases, leaving 14 bases of the junction unmatched. This CDR3 has 19 residues. The CDR3 sequence: CASSESSMGLAGGHNEQFF. The CDR3, as DNA: TGTGCCAGCAGTGAATCTAGTATGGGGCTAGCGGGAGGCCACAATGAGCAGTTCTTC.

V gene TRBV6-5 combines with J gene TRBJ2-3, with 15 bases aligning to TRBD2. The CDR3 is made up of 15 amino acids. Looked up from germline, CDR1 is MNHEY and CDR2 is SVGAGI. J lost 5 bases, V lost 5 bases, and 2 bases had no gene match. CDR3 protein: CASSRTSGREDTQYF. Written as DNA, the CDR3 is TGTGCCAGCAGTCGGACTAGCGGGAGGGAAGATACGCAGTATTTT.

The gene calls are TRBV5-6 and TRBJ2-5; 7 bases agree with TRBD1. Germline assignment: CDR1 SGHDT and CDR2 YYEEEE. The CDR3 covers 14 residues. V was clipped by 6 bases and J by 2 bases; unmatched bases: 7. CDR3 nucleotides: TGTGCCAGCACCGGGACAGATCGACAAGAGACCCAGTACTTC. Protein product: CASTGTDRQETQYF.

The chain is built from TRBV7-9 and TRBJ2-3, with D uncertain. V dropped 5 bases and J dropped 4 bases, with 10 bases sitting between them. This CDR3 comprises 13 residues. CDR1 SEHNR and CDR2 FQNEAQ come from the germline V gene (reference sequence). CDR3 region: CASSQQSPDTQYF. The CDR3 DNA reads as TGTGCCAGCAGCCAGCAGAGCCCAGATACGCAGTATTTT.

This clone counts as medium-sized. The rearrangement uses TRBV9 and TRBJ2-1; 12 nucleotides line up with TRBD2. Trimming at V came to 0 bases and at J to 8 bases, leaving 3 bases not matched to a gene. CDR1 and CDR2 (germline): SGDLS, YYNGEE. The CDR3 length is 15 residues. The DNA for the CDR3 is TGTGCCAGCAGCGTAGGACTAGCGGGAGTCTATGAGCAGTTCTTC. Translating gives CASSVGLAGVYEQFF. Full variable domain (missing parts from reference TRBV9 and TRBJ2-1): DSGVTQTPKHLITATGQRVTLRCSPRSGDLSVYWYQQSLDQGLQFLIQYYNGEERAKGNILERFSAQQFPDLHSELNLSSLELGDSALYFCASSVGLAGVYEQFFGPGTRLTVL.

The rearrangement uses TRBV6-1 and TRBJ1-4; possible D gene TRBD1, 5 bases. This CDR3 is built from 17 residues. The germline V gene encodes CDR1 MNHNS and CDR2 SASEGT. Trimming removed 0 bases from V and 4 bases from J, with 15 bases in between. The CDR3 DNA reads TGTGCCAGCAGTGAAGCGGGGCAGCTGATTATTAATGAAAAACTGTTTTTT. This codes for CASSEAGQLIINEKLFF.

The V gene is TRBV20-1, the J gene TRBJ1-2; 10 bases align to TRBD1. Per the germline V gene, CDR1 is DFQATT and CDR2 is SNEGSKA (reference sequence). This CDR3 has 14 residues. Trimming cost V 3 bases and J 3 bases; bases outside gene matches: 4. The CDR3 DNA reads as TGCAGTGCTAGTGACAGGGGGCGCGACTATGGCTACACCTTC. Its protein is CSASDRGRDYGYTF.

J is TRBJ1-1 and V is TRBV5-1; D unresolved. This CDR3 comprises 14 residues. CDR1 is SGHRS, CDR2 YFSETQ, per germline. Trimming pared 2 bases from V and 4 bases from J, leaving 12 bases between. CDR3 loop: CASSFSGSRTEAFF. The CDR3 DNA reads TGCGCCAGCAGCTTCAGCGGGTCTCGCACTGAAGCTTTCTTT.

The chain employs TRBV6-5 and TRBJ1-2; D remains ambiguous. CDR3 length: 14 amino acids. Germline V gene data show CDR1 as MNHEY and CDR2 as SVGAGI. Trimming stripped 7 bases from V and 5 bases from J, with 17 bases between. CDR3 nucleotide sequence: TGTGCCAGCACCGTAGACTCGTCGGGTTATGGCTACACCTTC. Translated, it gives CASTVDSSGYGYTF.

V and J are TRBV5-1 and TRBJ1-2, with a tentative D call TRBD1 (5 bases). V was shortened by 4 bases and J by 6 bases, with 19 bases between the two germline ends. Germline V CDR1 and CDR2: SGHRS, YFSETQ. This CDR3 region has 15 residues. The CDR3 is CASSDRTFSVNGYTF. The DNA of the CDR3 is TGCGCCAGCAGCGATCGGACATTTTCGGTGAATGGCTACACCTTC.

This chain joins TRBV6-2 or TRBV6-3 and TRBJ2-7, with a tentative D call TRBD2 (5 bases). V lost 4 bases and J lost 2, with 12 bases in between. CDR1 is MNHEY, CDR2 SVGEGT, per germline. The CDR3 is 14 residues long. In nucleotides, the CDR3 is TGTGCCAGCAGTTCTCCCTCCGGGACCTACGAGCAGTACGTC. Its protein is CASSSPSGTYEQYV.

The genes are TRBV24-1 and TRBJ2-2; 9 nucleotides agree with TRBD1. This CDR3 has 16 residues. CDR1 KGHDR and CDR2 SFDVKD come from the germline V gene. Losses at the gene ends were 4 bases for V and 2 bases for J; bases not matched to a gene: 4. In DNA form, the CDR3 reads TGTGCCACCAGTGACCAGGGACAGGGAAACACCGGGGAGCTGTTTTTT. It is translated as CATSDQGQGNTGELFF.

V usage is TRBV7-9 and J usage is TRBJ1-5, with no clear D. The length of the CDR3 is 13 residues. The V gene's germline CDR1 is SEHNR and CDR2 FQNEAQ (reference sequence). Trimming removed 5 bases at V and 7 bases at J, with 12 bases between. Written as DNA, the CDR3 is TGTGCCAGCAGCCCCCGCCCCGGGCAGCCCCAGCATTTT. Its protein is CASSPRPGQPQHF.

Only a few counts were recorded for this clone. The chain recombines TRBV2 with TRBJ2-7; the D gene is possibly TRBD1 (5 bases). V lost 1 base and J 2 bases, leaving 12 bases between the germline ends. The CDR3 extends over 15 amino acids. Per germline, CDR1 SNHLY and CDR2 FYNNEI. CDR3 amino acids: CASSEGLRVAYEQYF. The CDR3 DNA reads as TGTGCCAGCAGTGAAGGGCTCAGGGTGGCCTACGAGCAGTACTTC.

This clone appeared a few times. The chain uses TRBV2 and TRBJ2-3; 9 bases line up with TRBD2. Germline loops: CDR1 SNHLY, CDR2 FYNNEI. The CDR3 is made up of 19 amino acids. V gave up 3 bases and J gave up 1 base; unmatched junction bases: 14. Here the CDR3 reads CASSEVISGGSRGTDTQYF. The CDR3 nucleotides read TGTGCCAGCAGTGAGGTTATTAGCGGGGGATCAAGGGGCACAGATACGCAGTATTTT.

The V gene is TRBV6-5, the J gene TRBJ1-2; no definite D call. This CDR3 contains 13 residues. Germline assignment: CDR1 MNHEY and CDR2 SVGAGI. Between the trimmed V and J ends, which lost 0 bases and 6 bases, there was a span of 8 bases. CDR3 coding DNA: TGTGCCAGCAGTTACTCCACGGGGAATGGCTACACCTTC. Its translation is CASSYSTGNGYTF.

J is TRBJ1-1 and V is TRBV3-1 (or the pseudogene TRBV3-2); TRBD1 matches at 8 bases. CDR3 length equals 14 residues. Trimming took 4 bases from V and 1 from J; bases not matched to a gene: 2. Germline loops: CDR1 LGHDT, CDR2 YNNKEL (reference sequence). CDR3 coding DNA: TGTGCCAGCAGCCGACAGGGGACGAACACTGAAGCTTTCTTT. This codes for CASSRQGTNTEAFF.

The chain couples TRBV2 to TRBJ2-5; D gene ambiguous. The CDR3 loop spans 10 amino acids. V was cut by 7 bases and J by 5 bases, with 5 bases left in between. Germline V gives CDR1 SNHLY, CDR2 FYNNEI. The DNA for the CDR3 is TGTGCCAGCACCCTCGAGACCCAGTACTTC. Amino acids: CASTLETQYF. Full variable domain (rest looked up from reference TRBV2 and TRBJ2-5): EPEVTQTPSHQVTQMGQEVILRCVPISNHLYFYWYRQILGQKVEFLVSFYNNEISEKSEIFDDQFSVERPDGSNFTLKIRSTKLEDSAMYFCASTLETQYFGPGTRLLVL.

This chain connects TRBV9 to TRBJ1-2, with D perhaps matching TRBD1 (5 bases). This CDR3 is built from 15 residues. Trimming took 0 bases from V and 4 from J, leaving 13 bases between them. Germline assignment: CDR1 SGDLS and CDR2 YYNGEE. The CDR3 protein is CASSVEEGTSYGYTF. Here the CDR3 DNA reads TGTGCCAGCAGCGTAGAGGAGGGGACGAGCTATGGCTACACCTTC.

The V and J genes are TRBV19 and TRBJ1-5; 10 nucleotides agree with TRBD1. Germline V lookup: CDR1 LNHDA, CDR2 SQIVND (reference sequence). The length of the CDR3 is 14 residues. With 5 bases clipped from V and 3 bases from J, the junction kept 1 base outside the gene matches. Written as DNA, the CDR3 is TGTGCCAGTAGTGGGACAGGGGACAATCAGCCCCAGCATTTT. Protein sequence: CASSGTGDNQPQHF.

The chain carries TRBV18 and TRBJ1-4; 7 bases align to TRBD1. Germline loops: CDR1 KGHSH, CDR2 LQKENI. CDR3 length: 15 amino acids. V shed 2 bases and J 8 bases; nucleotides not matched to a gene: 8. The CDR3 region is CASSPGQGDKEKLFF. In nucleotides, the CDR3 is TGTGCCAGCTCACCAGGGCAGGGGGATAAAGAAAAACTGTTTTTT.

This clone was counted between two and nine times. The chain has TRBV5-4 and TRBJ1-2; 7 positions agree with TRBD1. The V gene end was trimmed by 2 bases and the J gene end by 1 base; junction bases not matched to a gene: 8. Germline CDR1 is SGHNT and CDR2 is YYREEE (reference sequence). CDR3 length: 16 amino acids. The CDR3 loop reads CASSFVQGQLNYGYTF. The CDR3 DNA reads TGTGCCAGCAGCTTCGTTCAGGGACAGCTTAACTATGGCTACACCTTC.

This clone was seen only once. The chain couples TRBV19 to TRBJ2-1; the match to TRBD1 covers 9 bases. Germline lookup yields CDR1 LNHDA and CDR2 SQIVND (reference sequence). Germline trimming cut 3 bases from V and 6 bases from J; bases unmatched to any gene: 6. This CDR3 region has 15 residues. CDR3 residues: CASSIGQGRFNEQFF. The CDR3 DNA reads TGTGCCAGTAGTATCGGACAGGGGAGATTCAATGAGCAGTTCTTC.

The chain links TRBV2 to TRBJ2-1; a weak D match, TRBD2 (5 bases). Deletions cut 6 bases from V and 0 bases from J, with 12 bases between. The germline CDR1 and CDR2 sequences are SNHLY and FYNNEI. This CDR3 is built from 15 residues. This CDR3 reads CASSPDSYSYNEQFF. The CDR3 DNA follows: TGTGCCAGCAGCCCGGACTCCTACTCCTACAATGAGCAGTTCTTC.

This clone was seen only a few times. The chain joins TRBV7-9 to TRBJ2-2; 8 bases fit TRBD2. The CDR3 spans 17 residues. V was clipped by 2 bases and J by 7 bases; unmatched bases: 12. Germline CDR1 reads SEHNR; CDR2 reads FQNEAQ (reference sequence). Written as DNA, the CDR3 is TGTGCCAGCAGCTTAAGGGGTCCCAGCGGGAGTGGCGGGGAGCTGTTTTTT. Its translation is CASSLRGPSGSGGELFF.

The chain employs TRBV25-1 and TRBJ2-7; D is unclear. Germline CDR1 MGHDK, CDR2 SYGVNS. Trimming took 2 bases from V and 0 from J, leaving 11 bases between them. There are 15 residues in the CDR3. CDR3 region: CASSEPSHDSYEQYF. The CDR3 DNA reads TGTGCCAGCAGTGAACCCTCCCACGACTCCTACGAGCAGTACTTC.